The sequence of this T cell receptor (beta chain) was determined in a study of shared clonotypes between healthy human individuals. Of note for this clone: Its antigen is undetermined.

At deep level, the assay was performed. Method: immunoSEQ multiplex PCR; TCRdb's copy keeps in-frame clones and lacks some. This table holds around 1.9 million clones, just under 95% found once. Only CD45RO-negative cells positively selected for CCR7 counted as naive CD8 cells, so terminally differentiated effector memory CD45RA+ cells were excluded. Each donor was a Caucasian adult residing in Nashville, Tennessee. CDR1 and CDR2 from the germline V gene are SGHNT and YYREEE (reference sequence). The CDR3 extends over 14 amino acids. Trimming removed 4 bases at V and 3 bases at J, with 13 bases between. Study conclusions and caveats: Having only a few donors restricted how much genetic and exposure-history diversity was captured.

The source material was naive CD8+ T cells from PBMCs. This chain joins TRBV5-4 and TRBJ1-2; D call uncertain. This clonotype was obtained from a man between 18 and 29 years old in good health. Some clones in this sample may be carry-over from other donors' samples. The CDR3, as DNA: TGTGCCAGCAGCACTACTGACGGATACTATGGCTACACCTTC. It yields the protein CASSTTDGYYGYTF. The complete variable domain, with remaining parts taken from reference TRBV5-4 and TRBJ1-2, reads ETGVTQSPTHLIKTRGQQVTLRCSSQSGHNTVSWYQQALGQGPQFIFQYYREEENGRGNFPPRFSGLQFPNYSSELNVNALELDDSALYLCASSTTDGYYGYTFGSGTRLTVV.